These T cell receptor beta chains were read from a single sample in a study of blood T cell repertoires in COVID-19. Sequencing used immunoSEQ multiplex PCR; TCRdb keeps in-frame clones, though not all of them. Among about 220,000 clones listed, over 75% were seen once. The material sequenced was peripheral blood. The source of these receptors is a man aged 40-55 years with active or convalescent COVID-19. Each CDR3 is given with its conserved first and last residue. Each record gives: clone size, V gene, D gene, CDR3 length, J gene, CDR3 protein, CDR3 DNA. The D gene is left open where the match is weak. A clone size is listed for some rows: how often the clone was seen (once, few, many), or a class if it is expanded.

-	TRBV28	-	14	TRBJ2-7	CASSLLQDKNEQYF	TGTGCCAGCAGTTTGCTTCAGGACAAAAACGAGCAGTACTTC
-	TRBV11-3	-	16	TRBJ2-7	CASSLDELDLSEEQYF	TGTGCCAGCAGCTTAGATGAATTGGACTTATCCGAGGAGCAGTACTTC
-	TRBV19	TRBD2	16	TRBJ2-1	CASSASGESSYNEQFF	TGTGCCAGTAGTGCCAGCGGGGAGAGCTCCTACAATGAGCAGTTCTTC
-	TRBV28	TRBD1	15	TRBJ1-6	CAINRGSSYNSPLHF	TGTGCCATAAACAGGGGGAGCTCCTATAATTCACCCCTCCACTTT
once	TRBV11-2	TRBD2	15	TRBJ2-5	CASSLQGGDQETQYF	TGTGCCAGCAGCTTGCAGGGAGGGGACCAAGAGACCCAGTACTTC
once	TRBV10-2	-	16	TRBJ1-1	CASSENRQTINTEAFF	TGCGCCAGCAGTGAGAATCGACAGACGATAAACACTGAAGCTTTCTTT
-	TRBV28	TRBD1	16	TRBJ2-5	CASSLPGTGRQETQYF	TGTGCCAGCAGTTTGCCCGGGACAGGAAGGCAAGAGACCCAGTACTTC
-	TRBV5-4	-	17	TRBJ1-6	CASSFGGQSSYNSPLHF	TGTGCCAGCAGCTTCGGAGGGCAAAGCTCCTATAATTCACCCCTCCACTTT
-	TRBV19	TRBD1	14	TRBJ2-5	CASTTGTGKETQYF	TGTGCCAGTACCACCGGGACAGGGAAGGAGACCCAGTACTTC
-	TRBV4-1	TRBD1	14	TRBJ1-2	CASSSGQGHLGYTF	TGCGCCAGCAGCTCAGGACAGGGACACCTGGGCTACACCTTC
-	TRBV11-3	-	14	TRBJ2-7	CASSLGRDSYEQYF	TGTGCCAGCAGCTTAGGGCGGGACTCCTACGAGCAGTACTTC
-	TRBV25-1	-	15	TRBJ1-1	CASRRGGTMNTEAFF	TGTGCCAGCCGTCGGGGGGGGACCATGAACACTGAAGCTTTCTTT
-	TRBV5-6	TRBD2	14	TRBJ2-7	CASSEAGGFDEQYF	TGTGCCAGCAGCGAGGCGGGAGGATTTGACGAGCAGTACTTC
-	TRBV27	TRBD1	15	TRBJ1-1	CASRDLQGVDTEAFF	TGTGCCAGCAGAGACCTCCAGGGGGTCGACACTGAAGCTTTCTTT
-	TRBV6-5	TRBD1	14	TRBJ1-2	CAARRTGSNYGYTF	TGTGCCGCCAGGAGGACAGGGTCTAACTATGGCTACACCTTC
-	TRBV3-1/TRBV3-2	-	16	TRBJ1-1	CASSQDWGQLNTEAFF	TGTGCCAGCAGCCAAGATTGGGGACAACTTAACACTGAAGCTTTCTTT
-	TRBV12-3/TRBV12-4	-	13	TRBJ2-3	CASGEGDADTQYF	TGTGCCAGCGGCGAGGGGGACGCAGATACGCAGTATTTT
-	TRBV5-1	-	16	TRBJ2-7	CASSLGQGPSSYEQYF	TGCGCCAGCAGCTTGGGCCAGGGGCCGAGCTCCTACGAGCAGTACTTC
-	TRBV4-1	TRBD2	19	TRBJ2-4	CASSQQLGLAGPTKNIQYF	TGCGCCAGCAGCCAACAGCTCGGACTAGCTGGACCGACCAAAAACATTCAGTACTTC
-	TRBV5-4	TRBD2	15	TRBJ2-7	CASSSSLGGRGEQYF	TGTGCCAGCAGCTCGAGCCTAGGAGGGAGGGGCGAGCAGTACTTC
-	TRBV29-1	TRBD1	14	TRBJ1-2	CSVDYLGTVEGYTF	TGCAGCGTCGATTACCTCGGGACAGTGGAGGGCTACACCTTC
once	TRBV7-2	-	16	TRBJ2-7	CASSLGAGTSSYEQYF	TGTGCCAGCAGCTTAGGGGCGGGGACCTCCTCCTACGAGCAGTACTTC